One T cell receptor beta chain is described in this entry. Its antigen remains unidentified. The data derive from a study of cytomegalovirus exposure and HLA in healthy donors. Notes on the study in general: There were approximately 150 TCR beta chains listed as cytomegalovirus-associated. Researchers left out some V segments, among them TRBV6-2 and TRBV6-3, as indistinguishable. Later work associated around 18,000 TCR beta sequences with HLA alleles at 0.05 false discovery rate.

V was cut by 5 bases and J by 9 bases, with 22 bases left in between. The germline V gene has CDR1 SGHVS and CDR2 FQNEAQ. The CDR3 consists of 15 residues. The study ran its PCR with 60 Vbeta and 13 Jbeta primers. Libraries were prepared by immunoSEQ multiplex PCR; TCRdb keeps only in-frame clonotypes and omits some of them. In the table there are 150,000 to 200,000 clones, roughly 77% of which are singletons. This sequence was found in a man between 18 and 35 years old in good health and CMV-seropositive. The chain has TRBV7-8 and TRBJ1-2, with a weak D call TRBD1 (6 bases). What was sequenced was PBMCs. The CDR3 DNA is TGTGCCAGCAGCCCACTACAGGGTTCATCAGATCGCTACACCTTC. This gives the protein CASSPLQGSSDRYTF. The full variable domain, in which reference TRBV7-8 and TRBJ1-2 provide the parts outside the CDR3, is GAGVSQSPRYKVAKRGQDVALRCDPISGHVSLFWYQQALGQGPEFLTYFQNEAQLDKSGLPSDRFFAERPEGSVSTLKIQRTQQEDSAVYLCASSPLQGSSDRYTFGSGTRLTVV.